The table lists the clone carrying this TCR beta chain with a count of one. The sample belongs to a study of OX40 agonist ivuxolimab in advanced cancers. This table comes from immunoSEQ multiplex PCR, and its TCRdb copy is limited to in-frame clones, with some not included. Of 20,000 to 25,000 clones in the sample, around nine tenths are singletons; the top ten hold around 56%. Germline CDR1 is MGHRA and CDR2 is YSYEKL. The CDR3 is 15 amino acids. Trimming removed 1 base at V and 4 bases at J, with 10 bases between. The V gene is TRBV4-1, the J gene TRBJ2-2; D is perhaps TRBD2 (5 bases). This receptor was obtained from an adult with an advanced solid tumor such as melanoma, head and neck, liver or kidney cancer. The sequencing used CD4+ or CD8+ T cells sorted from blood, collected in a trial of the OX40 agonist ivuxolimab. CDR3 region: CASSQVLASTGELFF. CDR3 sequence (DNA): TGCGCCAGCAGCCAAGTTCTAGCCAGCACCGGGGAGCTGTTTTTT.